This T cell receptor beta chain emerged from a study of blood T cells in healthy people across ages. Then a second PCR, running roughly 7 to 11 cycles, was carried out with a sample-barcoded 5' primer and a J-beta primer mix. In TCRdb, the 5' RACE reads were re-called with MiXCR into one record per CDR3 protein. The profile covers around 820,000 distinct CDR3 sequences, with 20% to 25% appearing a single time and under 4.5% taken by the ten largest. This clonotype appeared a few times. Its cognate antigen is unknown. This CDR3 region has 14 residues. Trimming cost V 5 bases and J 3 bases, with 14 bases left between them. Study results and caveats: Shifts in expanded clonotypes may have been confounded by donor CMV status, which was unknown. Aged donors had fewer naive CD4+ cells and lower diversity than long-lived donors. When one million T cells were used, diversity estimates were thought to be underestimates.

These data are also associated with another study on T cells of mothers and their children. That publication notes: Slightly, though not significantly, more overlap was seen in related than in unrelated mother-child pairs.

This chain connects TRBV12-3 or TRBV12-4 to TRBJ2-7; D not certain. Source material: blood. The source of this sequence is a boy younger than 18 in good health. CDR3: CASSLFGVNYEQYF. CDR3 nucleotides: TGTGCCAGCAGTCTCTTCGGAGTGAACTACGAGCAGTACTTC.